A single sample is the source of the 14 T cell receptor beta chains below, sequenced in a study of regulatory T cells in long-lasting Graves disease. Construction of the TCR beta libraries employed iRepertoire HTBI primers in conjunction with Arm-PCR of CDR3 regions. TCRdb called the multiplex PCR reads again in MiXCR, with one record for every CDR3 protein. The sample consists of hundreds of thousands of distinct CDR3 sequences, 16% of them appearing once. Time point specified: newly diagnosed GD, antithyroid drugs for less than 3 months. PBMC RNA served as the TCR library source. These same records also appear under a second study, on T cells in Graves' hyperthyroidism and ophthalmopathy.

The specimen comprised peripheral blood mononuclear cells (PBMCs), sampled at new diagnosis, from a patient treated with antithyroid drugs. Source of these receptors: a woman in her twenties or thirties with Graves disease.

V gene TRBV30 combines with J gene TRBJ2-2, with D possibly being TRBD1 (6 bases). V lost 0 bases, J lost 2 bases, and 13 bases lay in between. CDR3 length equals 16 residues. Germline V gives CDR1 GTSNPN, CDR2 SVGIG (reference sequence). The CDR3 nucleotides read TGTGCCTGGAGTGTAACCAGGGGCGTAAACACCGGGGAGCTGTTTTTT. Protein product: CAWSVTRGVNTGELFF.

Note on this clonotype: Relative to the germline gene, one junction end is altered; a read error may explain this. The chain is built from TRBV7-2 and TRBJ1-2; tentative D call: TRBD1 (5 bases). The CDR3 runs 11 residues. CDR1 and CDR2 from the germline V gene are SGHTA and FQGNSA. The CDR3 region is CASGVWGSSNF. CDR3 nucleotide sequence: TGTGCCAGCGGGGTGTGGGGGAGCTCTAACTTC.

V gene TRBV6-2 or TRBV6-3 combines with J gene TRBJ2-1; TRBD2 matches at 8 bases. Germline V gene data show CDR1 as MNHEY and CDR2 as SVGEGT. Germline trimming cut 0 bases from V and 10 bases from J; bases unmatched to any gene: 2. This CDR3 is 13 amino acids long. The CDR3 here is CASSYSRGGEQFF. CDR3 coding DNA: TGTGCCAGCAGTTACTCCCGCGGGGGGGAGCAGTTCTTC.

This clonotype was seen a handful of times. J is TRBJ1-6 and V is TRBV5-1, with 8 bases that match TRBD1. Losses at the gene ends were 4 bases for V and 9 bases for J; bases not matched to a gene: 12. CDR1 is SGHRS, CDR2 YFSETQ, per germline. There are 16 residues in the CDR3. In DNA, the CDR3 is TGCGCCAGCAGCCGATCCGGGACAGGTTCGGGTTCACCCCTCCACTTT. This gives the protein CASSRSGTGSGSPLHF.

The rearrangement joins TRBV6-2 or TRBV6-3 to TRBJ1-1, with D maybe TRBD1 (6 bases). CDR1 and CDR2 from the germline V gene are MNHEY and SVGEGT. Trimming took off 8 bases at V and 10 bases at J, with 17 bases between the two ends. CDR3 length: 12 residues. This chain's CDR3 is CASPDSLDGAFF. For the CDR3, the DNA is TGTGCCAGCCCGGACAGCCTCGACGGAGCTTTCTTT.

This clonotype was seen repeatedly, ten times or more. DNA for the CDR3: TGTGCCAGCGGGAGGGGGACTACAGGGCTCACCCTCCACTTT. Residues: CASGRGTTGLTLHF. The V call is TRBV6-1, the J call TRBJ1-6; TRBD1 might be the D (6 bases). The CDR3 consists of 14 residues. Trimming shortened V by 8 bases and J by 14 bases, and 22 bases separated the two germline ends. The germline gives CDR1 MNHNS, CDR2 SASEGT.

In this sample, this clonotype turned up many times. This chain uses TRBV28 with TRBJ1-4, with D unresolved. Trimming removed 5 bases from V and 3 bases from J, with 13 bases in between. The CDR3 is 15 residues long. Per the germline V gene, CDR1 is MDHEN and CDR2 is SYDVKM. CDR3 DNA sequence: TGTGCCAGCAGTCCCACTGGGCCAGCTAATGAAAAACTGTTTTTT. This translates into CASSPTGPANEKLFF.

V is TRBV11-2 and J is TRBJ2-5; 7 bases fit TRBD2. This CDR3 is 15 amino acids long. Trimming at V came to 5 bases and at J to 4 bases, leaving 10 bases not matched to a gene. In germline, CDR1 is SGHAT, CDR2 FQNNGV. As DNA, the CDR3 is TGTGCCAGCAGCCTAAGGCTAATAGCGGGAGAGACCCAGTACTTC. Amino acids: CASSLRLIAGETQYF.

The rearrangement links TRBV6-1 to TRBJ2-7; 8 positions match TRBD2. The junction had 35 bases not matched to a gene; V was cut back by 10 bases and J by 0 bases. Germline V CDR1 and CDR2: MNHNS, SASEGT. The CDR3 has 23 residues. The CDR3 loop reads CAILPSPGLPGRGRRRDSYEQYF. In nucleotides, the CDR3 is TGTGCCATCCTACCAAGTCCTGGACTGCCCGGGAGGGGACGCAGACGGGACTCCTACGAGCAGTACTTC.

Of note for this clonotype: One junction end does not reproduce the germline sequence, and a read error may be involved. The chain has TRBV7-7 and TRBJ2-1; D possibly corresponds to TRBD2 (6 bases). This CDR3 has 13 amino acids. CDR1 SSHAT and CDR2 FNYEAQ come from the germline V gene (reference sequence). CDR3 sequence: CASSERLEGEQFF. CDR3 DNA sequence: TGTGCTAGCAGTGAACGGCTGGAGGGTGAGCAGTTCTTC.

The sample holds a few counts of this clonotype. The CDR3 sequence: CASSIGQGASGYTF. CDR3 DNA: TGTGCCAGTAGTATTGGACAGGGGGCAAGTGGCTACACCTTC. The rearrangement links TRBV19 to TRBJ1-2; 11 positions agree with TRBD1. CDR3 length: 14 amino acids. Per the germline V gene, CDR1 is LNHDA and CDR2 is SQIVND (reference sequence). V dropped 3 bases and J dropped 7; count of bases not matched to a gene: 4.

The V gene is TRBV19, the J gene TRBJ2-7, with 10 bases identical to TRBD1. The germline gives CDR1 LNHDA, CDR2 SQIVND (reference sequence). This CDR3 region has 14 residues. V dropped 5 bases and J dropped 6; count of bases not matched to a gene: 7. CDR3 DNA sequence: TGTGCCAGTAGTTCCGGGACAGGGGCTGTCGAGCAGTACTTC. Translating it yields CASSSGTGAVEQYF.

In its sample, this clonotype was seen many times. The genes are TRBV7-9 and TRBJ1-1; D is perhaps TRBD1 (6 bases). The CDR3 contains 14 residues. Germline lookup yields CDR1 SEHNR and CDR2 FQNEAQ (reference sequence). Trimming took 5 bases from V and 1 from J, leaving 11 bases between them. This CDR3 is CASSPGQSNTEAFF. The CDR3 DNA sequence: TGTGCCAGCAGCCCTGGACAGTCGAACACTGAAGCTTTCTTT.

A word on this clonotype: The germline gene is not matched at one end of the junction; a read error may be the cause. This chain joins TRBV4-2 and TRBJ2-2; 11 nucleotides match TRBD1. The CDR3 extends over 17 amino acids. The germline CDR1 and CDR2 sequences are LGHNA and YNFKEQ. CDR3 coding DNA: TGTGCCAGCAGCCAGGAAGGACAGGGGGCGATGGCCGGGGAGCTGTTTTTC. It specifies CASSQEGQGAMAGELFF.